These 17 T cell receptor beta chains came from one sample sequenced in a study of CD8 T cells in Susac syndrome. RNA in amounts of roughly 0.5 to 1 ug was reverse transcribed with random hexamers. TCRdb reanalysed the immunoSEQ multiplex PCR reads using MiXCR and keeps one entry per CDR3 protein. The table has over 150,000 distinct CDR3 sequences, nearly 95% seen once. Sequences were obtained from CD4+ T cells from PBMCs. These receptors were obtained from a human donor with multiple sclerosis.

The chain couples TRBV6-5 to TRBJ2-2, with D possibly matching TRBD1 (6 bases). CDR3 length: 14 residues. The germline CDR1 and CDR2 sequences are MNHEY and SVGAGI. V lost 6 bases to trimming and J lost 3 bases, with 11 bases between them. The DNA for the CDR3 is TGTGCCAGCAGAGAGACAGGTTACACCGGGGAGCTGTTTTTT. Translated: CASRETGYTGELFF.

The V call is TRBV30, the J call TRBJ1-2; the D gene is possibly TRBD1 (5 bases). The CDR3 has 15 residues. V was trimmed by 4 bases and J by 4 bases, leaving 19 bases between them. Germline-derived CDR1 and CDR2 are GTSNPN and SVGIG (reference sequence). CDR3 DNA sequence: TGTGCCTGGATCCGGGGGAGTACCGCCGTCTATGGCTACACCTTC. It encodes CAWIRGSTAVYGYTF.

This chain connects TRBV6-1 to TRBJ2-1, with D possibly being TRBD2 (6 bases). The V gene's germline CDR1 is MNHNS and CDR2 SASEGT. V was pared by 10 bases and J by 4 bases, with 17 bases between. This CDR3 contains 14 residues. The CDR3 sequence: CATRDFGPYNEQFF. The CDR3 nucleotides are TGTGCCACCCGGGACTTCGGGCCTTACAATGAGCAGTTCTTC.

The chain uses TRBV12-3 or TRBV12-4 and TRBJ1-1; D remains ambiguous. There are 13 residues in the CDR3. V gave up 5 bases and J gave up 3 bases, with 10 bases separating them. The CDR3: CASSQQWDTEAFF. The CDR3 DNA reads as TGTGCCAGCAGTCAGCAGTGGGACACTGAAGCTTTCTTT.

The V and J genes are TRBV30 and TRBJ1-2; D unresolved. Germline V gene data show CDR1 as GTSNPN and CDR2 as SVGIG (reference sequence). This CDR3 has 11 amino acids. Trimming pared 5 bases from V and 5 bases from J, leaving 9 bases between. The CDR3 is CAWGERYGYTF. For the CDR3, the DNA is TGTGCCTGGGGCGAACGGTATGGCTACACCTTC.

The chain couples TRBV12-3 or TRBV12-4 to TRBJ1-1; the D gene is possibly TRBD1 (6 bases). Trimming removed 4 bases at V and 0 bases at J, with 12 bases between. This CDR3 has 15 residues. CDR3 DNA: TGTGCCAGCAGTTCTCGGGGGGGCGTGAACACTGAAGCTTTCTTT. Translated, it gives CASSSRGGVNTEAFF.

The chain employs TRBV6-5 and TRBJ2-2; no reliable D call. Looked up from germline, CDR1 is MNHEY and CDR2 is SVGAGI. V was clipped by 6 bases and J by 5 bases, with 13 bases between them. This CDR3 comprises 14 residues. The CDR3, as DNA: TGTGCCAGCAGAGCCTGGCGAAGGACCGGGGAGCTGTTTTTT. It yields the protein CASRAWRRTGELFF.

The chain employs TRBV27 and TRBJ1-2; D gene ambiguous. The CDR3 has 12 amino acids. Trimming shortened V by 8 bases and J by 8 bases, and 15 bases separated the two germline ends. The germline CDR1 and CDR2 sequences are MNHEY and SMNVEV (reference sequence). CDR3 coding DNA: TGTGCCAGCGGTGGTAATTACCGGGGCTACACCTTC. This codes for CASGGNYRGYTF.

The chain combines TRBV18 with TRBJ2-3, with D hard to call. The ends were cut back, 5 bases at V and 0 bases at J, with 3 bases in the middle. Per the germline V gene, CDR1 is KGHSH and CDR2 is LQKENI. CDR3 size: 12 residues. CDR3 nucleotide sequence: TGTGCCAGCTCAGACAGCACAGATACGCAGTATTTT. This translates into CASSDSTDTQYF.

The genes are TRBV15 and TRBJ2-7, with a possible D match to TRBD1 (8 bases). Looked up from germline, CDR1 is LNHNV and CDR2 is YYDKDF (reference sequence). With 5 bases removed from V and 5 bases from J, the gap between germline ends came to 19 bases. The CDR3 covers 15 residues. The CDR3 loop reads CATSLWTGRANEQYF. DNA for the CDR3: TGTGCCACCAGCTTATGGACAGGGAGGGCCAACGAGCAGTACTTC.

The V and J genes are TRBV12-3 or TRBV12-4 and TRBJ1-2; no definite D call. This CDR3 has 14 amino acids. V lost 7 bases and J lost 7, with 19 bases in between. CDR3 sequence reads: CASKAVLRSGGYTF. In nucleotides, the CDR3 is TGTGCCAGCAAGGCCGTCTTAAGGAGTGGTGGCTACACCTTC.

The gene calls are TRBV20-1 and TRBJ1-1; weak D call: TRBD1 (5 bases). The CDR3 contains 14 residues. Trimming shortened V by 6 bases and J by 2 bases, and 16 bases separated the two germline ends. CDR1 is DFQATT and CDR2 is SNEGSKA in the germline V gene (reference sequence). The CDR3 sequence: CSAPPGTDNTEAFF. Here the CDR3 DNA reads TGCAGTGCCCCTCCCGGGACTGACAACACTGAAGCTTTCTTT.

This clonotype is a singleton in its sample. The chain is built from TRBV2 and TRBJ2-3; TRBD2 agrees at 7 bases. Losses at the gene ends were 6 bases for V and 0 bases for J; bases not matched to a gene: 6. CDR1 SNHLY and CDR2 FYNNEI come from the germline V gene. The CDR3 is 15 amino acids. In nucleotides, the CDR3 is TGTGCCAGCAGAGGCCTAGCGGCTAGCACAGATACGCAGTATTTT. Its protein product is CASRGLAASTDTQYF.

The genes are TRBV30 and TRBJ1-1; D is ambiguous. CDR1 and CDR2 from the germline V gene are GTSNPN and SVGIG (reference sequence). Trimming removed 2 bases from V and 0 bases from J, with 7 bases in between. The CDR3 has 13 amino acids. The CDR3 loop reads CAWSPPLNTEAFF. The CDR3 DNA follows: TGTGCCTGGAGTCCCCCGTTGAACACTGAAGCTTTCTTT.

The rearrangement joins TRBV5-4 to TRBJ2-3; D is unresolved. Germline CDR1 and CDR2: SGHNT and YYREEE (reference sequence). This CDR3 contains 15 residues. The V end was cut by 4 bases, the J end by 4 bases, with 16 bases between. The CDR3 DNA reads as TGTGCCAGCAGCCCGAAGTCTGTGTCCGCAGATACGCAGTATTTT. The encoded protein is CASSPKSVSADTQYF.

J is TRBJ2-5 and V is TRBV12-3 or TRBV12-4; D remains ambiguous. Trimming removed 3 bases from V and 4 bases from J, with 6 bases in between. This CDR3 region has 12 residues. CDR3 loop: CASSFVGETQYF. The CDR3 DNA sequence: TGTGCCAGCAGTTTCGTAGGAGAGACCCAGTACTTC.

The chain employs TRBV6-5 and TRBJ1-6; TRBD1 agrees at 7 bases. The germline V gene has CDR1 MNHEY and CDR2 SVGAGI. J was trimmed by 8 bases and V by 0 bases; bases with no gene match: 4. This CDR3 has 15 amino acids. DNA for the CDR3: TGTGCCAGCAGTTACTCCGGACAGGACGATTCACCCCTCCACTTT. This gives the protein CASSYSGQDDSPLHF.